The clone carrying this TCR beta chain occurred a few times. Next came a second PCR, run for about 6 to 12 cycles, which used a sample-barcoded 5' primer along with a J-beta primer mix. TCRdb passed the 5' RACE reads through MiXCR, listing each CDR3 protein once. The table shows 1.5 million to 1.9 million distinct CDR3 sequences, with under 55% occurring only once. The record originates from a study of blood T cells in healthy people across ages. Donors each provided about 9.5 milliliters of peripheral blood. The CDR3 is 17 residues long. V lost 5 bases to trimming and J lost 4 bases; unmatched junction nucleotides: 11.

The chain employs TRBV12-3 or TRBV12-4 and TRBJ2-1, with TRBD2 identical over 10 bases. The clonotype was recovered from a woman in her late teens or twenties in good health. Sequenced sample: blood. The CDR3, as DNA: TGTGCCAGCAGTACTGGTAGCGGGGGGACCTTGTACAATGAGCAGTTCTTC. This sequence encodes CASSTGSGGTLYNEQFF.